The table lists the clone carrying this TCR beta chain with many counts. Its antigen is still unknown. In germline, CDR1 is SGHVS, CDR2 FQNEAQ. The CDR3 contains 13 residues. Trimming removed 6 bases from V and 1 base from J; junction bases left unmatched: 1. The data belong to a study of identical twins. General study findings and limits: Insertions were reduced in abundant cord blood beta clonotypes but not in memory repertoires.

TCRdb called the 5' RACE reads again in MiXCR, with one record for every CDR3 protein. The data show some 760,000 distinct CDR3 sequences, 18% seen once. These data also featured in a second study, about T cells expressing NK-cell markers.

The rearrangement links TRBV7-8 to TRBJ2-7; TRBD2 aligns across 9 bases. This clonotype originated in a woman aged 18-29 years in good health. Material for sequencing was PBMCs. CDR3 in amino acids: CASRLAGSYEQYF. CDR3 nucleotides: TGTGCCAGCAGACTAGCGGGTTCCTACGAGCAGTACTTC.